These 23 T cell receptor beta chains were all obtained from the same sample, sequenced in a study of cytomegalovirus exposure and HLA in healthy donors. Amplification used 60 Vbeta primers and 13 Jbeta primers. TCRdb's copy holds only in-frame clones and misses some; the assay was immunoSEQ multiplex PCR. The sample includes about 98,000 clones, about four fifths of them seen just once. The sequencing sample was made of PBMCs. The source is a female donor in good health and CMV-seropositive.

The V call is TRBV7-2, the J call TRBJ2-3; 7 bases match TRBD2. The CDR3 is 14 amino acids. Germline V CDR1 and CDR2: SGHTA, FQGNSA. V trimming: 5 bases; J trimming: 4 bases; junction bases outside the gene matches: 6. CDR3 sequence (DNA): TGTGCCAGCAGCCAGGGACTACAGTCAGATACGCAGTATTTT. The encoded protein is CASSQGLQSDTQYF.

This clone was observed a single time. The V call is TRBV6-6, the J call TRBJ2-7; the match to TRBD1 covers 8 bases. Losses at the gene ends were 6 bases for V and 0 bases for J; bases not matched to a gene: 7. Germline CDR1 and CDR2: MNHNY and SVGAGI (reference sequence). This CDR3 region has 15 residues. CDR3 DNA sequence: TGTGCCAGCAGCCCCCGGGACAGGTCCTCCTACGAGCAGTACTTC. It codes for CASSPRDRSSYEQYF.

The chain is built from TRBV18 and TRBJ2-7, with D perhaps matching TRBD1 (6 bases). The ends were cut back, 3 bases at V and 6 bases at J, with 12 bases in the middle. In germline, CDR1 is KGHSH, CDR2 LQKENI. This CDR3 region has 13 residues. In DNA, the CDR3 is TGTGCCAGCTCACCGCCTGTAGGGGGCGAGCAGTACTTC. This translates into CASSPPVGGEQYF.

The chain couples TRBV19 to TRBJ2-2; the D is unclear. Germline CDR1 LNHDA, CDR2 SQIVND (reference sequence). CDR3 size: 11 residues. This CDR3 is CASGYTGELFF. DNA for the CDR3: TGTGCGTCCGGGTACACCGGGGAGCTGTTTTTT.

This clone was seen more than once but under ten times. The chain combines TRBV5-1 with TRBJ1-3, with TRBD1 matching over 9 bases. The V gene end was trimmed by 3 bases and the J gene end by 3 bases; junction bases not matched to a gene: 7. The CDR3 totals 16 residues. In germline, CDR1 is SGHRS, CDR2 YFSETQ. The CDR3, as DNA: TGCGCCAGCAGCTGGGAACAGGGGGCCCTTGGAAACACCATATATTTT. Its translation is CASSWEQGALGNTIYF.

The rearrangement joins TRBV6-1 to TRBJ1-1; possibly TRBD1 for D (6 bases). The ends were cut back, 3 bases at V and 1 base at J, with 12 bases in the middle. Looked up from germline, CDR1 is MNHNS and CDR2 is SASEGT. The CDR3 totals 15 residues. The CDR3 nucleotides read TGTGCCAGCAGTGAGGCAGGGACACCGAACACTGAAGCTTTCTTT. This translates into CASSEAGTPNTEAFF.

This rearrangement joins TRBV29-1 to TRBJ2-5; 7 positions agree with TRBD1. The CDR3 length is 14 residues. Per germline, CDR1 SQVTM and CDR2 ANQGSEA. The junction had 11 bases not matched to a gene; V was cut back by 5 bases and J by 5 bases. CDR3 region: CSVLQGPRGETQYF. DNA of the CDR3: TGCAGCGTTCTACAGGGGCCAAGGGGTGAGACCCAGTACTTC.

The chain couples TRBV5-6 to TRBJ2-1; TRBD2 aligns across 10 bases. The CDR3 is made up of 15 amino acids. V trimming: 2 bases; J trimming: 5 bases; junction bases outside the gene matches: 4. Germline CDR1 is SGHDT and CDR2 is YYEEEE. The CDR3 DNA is TGTGCCAGCAGCTTTCTAGCGGGAGACCACAATGAGCAGTTCTTC. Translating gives CASSFLAGDHNEQFF.

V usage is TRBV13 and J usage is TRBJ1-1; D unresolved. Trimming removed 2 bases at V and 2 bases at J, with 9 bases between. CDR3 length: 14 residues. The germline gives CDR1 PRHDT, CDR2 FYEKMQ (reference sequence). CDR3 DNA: TGTGCCAGCAGCTTAAGCGGCAGAAACACTGAAGCTTTCTTT. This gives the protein CASSLSGRNTEAFF. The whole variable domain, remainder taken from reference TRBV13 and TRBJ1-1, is AAGVIQSPRHLIKEKRETATLKCYPIPRHDTVYWYQQGPGQDPQFLISFYEKMQSDKGSIPDRFSAQQFSDYHSELNMSSLELGDSALYFCASSLSGRNTEAFFGQGTRLTVV.

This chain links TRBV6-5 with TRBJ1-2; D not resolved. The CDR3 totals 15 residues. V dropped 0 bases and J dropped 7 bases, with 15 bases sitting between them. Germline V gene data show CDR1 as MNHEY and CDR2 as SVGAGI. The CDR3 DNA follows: TGTGCCAGCAGTTACTCGACTGGCATAGTGACTGGCTACACCTTC. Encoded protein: CASSYSTGIVTGYTF.

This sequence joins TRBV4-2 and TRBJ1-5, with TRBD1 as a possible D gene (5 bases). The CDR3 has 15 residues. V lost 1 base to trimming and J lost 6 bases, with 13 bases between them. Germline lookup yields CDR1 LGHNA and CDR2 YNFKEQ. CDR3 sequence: CASSQVSGFGQPQHF. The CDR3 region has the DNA TGTGCCAGCAGCCAAGTATCAGGGTTTGGTCAGCCCCAGCATTTT.

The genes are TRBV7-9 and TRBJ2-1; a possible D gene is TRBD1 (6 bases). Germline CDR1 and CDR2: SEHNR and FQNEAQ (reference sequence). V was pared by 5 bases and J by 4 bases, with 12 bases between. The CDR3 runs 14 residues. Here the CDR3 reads CASSPNRGYNEQFF. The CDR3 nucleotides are TGTGCCAGCAGCCCCAATAGGGGGTACAATGAGCAGTTCTTC.

The DNA for the CDR3 is TGCGCCAGCAGCTTGGAACCGGGACTAAACTACGAGCAGTACTTC. Residues: CASSLEPGLNYEQYF. The V and J genes are TRBV5-1 and TRBJ2-7, with 7 bases aligning to TRBD2. J gave up 3 bases and V 0 bases, and 6 bases lay outside the gene matches. Germline V gene data show CDR1 as SGHRS and CDR2 as YFSETQ. The CDR3 length is 15 residues.

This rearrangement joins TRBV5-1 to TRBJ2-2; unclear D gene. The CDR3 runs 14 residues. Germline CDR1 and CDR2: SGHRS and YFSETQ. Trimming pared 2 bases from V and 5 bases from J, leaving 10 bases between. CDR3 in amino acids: CASSFPTPTGELFF. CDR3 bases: TGCGCCAGCAGCTTCCCGACACCAACCGGGGAGCTGTTTTTT.

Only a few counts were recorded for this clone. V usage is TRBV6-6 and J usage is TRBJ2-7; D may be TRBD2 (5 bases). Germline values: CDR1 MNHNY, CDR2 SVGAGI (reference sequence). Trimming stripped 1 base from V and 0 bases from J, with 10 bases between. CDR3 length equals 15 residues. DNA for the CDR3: TGTGCCAGCAGTTACTTAGCGCCTAGCTCCTACGAGCAGTACTTC. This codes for CASSYLAPSSYEQYF.

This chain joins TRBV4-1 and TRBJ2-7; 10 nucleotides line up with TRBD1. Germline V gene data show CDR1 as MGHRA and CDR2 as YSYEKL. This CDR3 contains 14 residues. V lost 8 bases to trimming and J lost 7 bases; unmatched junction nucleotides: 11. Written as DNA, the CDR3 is TGCGCCAGCCGGCGGACAGGGGGTTCGGGGGAGCAGTACTTC. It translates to CASRRTGGSGEQYF.

The CDR3 loop is CASSITTGVYNEQFF. The DNA for the CDR3 is TGTGCCAGTAGTATTACGACGGGGGTCTACAATGAGCAGTTCTTC. The V call is TRBV19, the J call TRBJ2-1; a weak D match, TRBD2 (6 bases). The length of the CDR3 is 15 residues. The germline V and J ends were trimmed by 3 bases and 3 bases, with 12 bases remaining between them. Germline CDR1 reads LNHDA; CDR2 reads SQIVND (reference sequence).

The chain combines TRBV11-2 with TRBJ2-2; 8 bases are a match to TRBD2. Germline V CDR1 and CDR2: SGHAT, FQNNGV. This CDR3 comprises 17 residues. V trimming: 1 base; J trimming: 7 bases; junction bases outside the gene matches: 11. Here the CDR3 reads CASSLGVAGNSNGELFF. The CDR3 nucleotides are TGTGCCAGCAGCTTAGGAGTAGCGGGGAATTCGAACGGGGAGCTGTTTTTT. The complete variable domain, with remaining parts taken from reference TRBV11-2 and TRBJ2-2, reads EAGVAQSPRYKIIEKRQSVAFWCNPISGHATLYWYQQILGQGPKLLIQFQNNGVVDDSQLPKDRFSAERLKGVDSTLKIQPAKLEDSAVYLCASSLGVAGNSNGELFFGEGSRLTVL.

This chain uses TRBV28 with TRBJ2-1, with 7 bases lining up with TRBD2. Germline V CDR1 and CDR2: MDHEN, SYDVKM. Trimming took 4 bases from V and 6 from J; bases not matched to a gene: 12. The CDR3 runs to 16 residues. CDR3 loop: CASSSQSGVPFNEQFF. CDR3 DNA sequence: TGTGCCAGCAGTTCTCAAAGCGGGGTTCCCTTCAATGAGCAGTTCTTC.

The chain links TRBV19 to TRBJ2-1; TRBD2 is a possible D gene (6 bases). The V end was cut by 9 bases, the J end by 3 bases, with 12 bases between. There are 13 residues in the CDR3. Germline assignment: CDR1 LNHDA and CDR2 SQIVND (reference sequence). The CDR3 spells CASSTSFYNEQFF. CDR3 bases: TGTGCCAGCTCGACTAGTTTCTACAATGAGCAGTTCTTC. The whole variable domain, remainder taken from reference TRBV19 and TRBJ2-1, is DGGITQSPKYLFRKEGQNVTLSCEQNLNHDAMYWYRQDPGQGLRLIYYSQIVNDFQKGDIAEGYSVSREKKESFPLTVTSAQKNPTAFYLCASSTSFYNEQFFGPGTRLTVL.

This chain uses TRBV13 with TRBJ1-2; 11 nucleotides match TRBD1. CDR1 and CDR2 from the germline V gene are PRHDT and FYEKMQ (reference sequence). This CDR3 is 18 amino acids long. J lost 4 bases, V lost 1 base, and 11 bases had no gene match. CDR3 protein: CASSLVGRTGGRGYGYTF. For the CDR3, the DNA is TGTGCCAGCAGCTTAGTTGGCAGGACAGGGGGCCGAGGCTATGGCTACACCTTC.

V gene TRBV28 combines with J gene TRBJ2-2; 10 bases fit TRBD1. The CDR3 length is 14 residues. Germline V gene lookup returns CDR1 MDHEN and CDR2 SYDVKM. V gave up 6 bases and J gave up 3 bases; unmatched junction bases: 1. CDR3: CASRGTGDTGELFF. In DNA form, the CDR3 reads TGTGCCAGCAGGGGGACAGGGGACACCGGGGAGCTGTTTTTT. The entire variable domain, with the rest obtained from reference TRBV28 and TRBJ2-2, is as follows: DVKVTQSSRYLVKRTGEKVFLECVQDMDHENMFWYRQDPGLGLRLIYFSYDVKMKEKGDIPEGYSVSREKKERFSLILESASTNQTSMYLCASRGTGDTGELFFGEGSRLTVL.

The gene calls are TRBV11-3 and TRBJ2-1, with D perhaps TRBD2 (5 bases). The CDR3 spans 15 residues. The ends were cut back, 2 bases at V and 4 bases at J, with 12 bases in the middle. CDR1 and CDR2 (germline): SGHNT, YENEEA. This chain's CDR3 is CASSLRRGLYNEQFF. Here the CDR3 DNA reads TGTGCCAGCAGCTTACGGCGCGGGCTTTACAATGAGCAGTTCTTC.